Below are 23 T cell receptor beta chains sequenced from a single sample in a study of blood T cells in healthy people across ages. Primers used in a second PCR of roughly 6 to 12 cycles were a sample-barcoded 5' primer and a J-beta primer mix. Each CDR3 protein is one row after TCRdb ran MiXCR on the 5' RACE reads. The sample contains some 1,800,000 distinct CDR3 sequences, around 42% of which appear only once. Sequenced sample: blood. The source is a human donor in good health.

This clonotype was counted once. This chain uses TRBV3-1 with TRBJ2-4, with D perhaps TRBD1 (5 bases). Germline V gene data show CDR1 as LGHDT and CDR2 as YNNKEL (reference sequence). The V gene lost 6 bases and the J gene lost 5 bases, with 11 bases spanning the gap. The CDR3 contains 13 residues. The DNA of the CDR3 is TGTGCCAGCAGGCCAGGGTCTGAAAACATTCAGTACTTC. Translating gives CASRPGSENIQYF. Together with reference TRBV3-1 and TRBJ2-4, the CDR3 gives the full variable domain: DTAVSQTPKYLVTQMGNDKSIKCEQNLGHDTMYWYKQDSKKFLKIMFSYNNKELIINETVPNRFSPKSPDKAHLNLHINSLELGDSAVYFCASRPGSENIQYFGAGTRLSVL.

This clonotype has a handful of counts. The chain couples TRBV3-1 to TRBJ2-3; D is unclear. The CDR3 has 14 residues. V shed 2 bases and J shed 6 bases, with 12 bases lying between them. Germline V gives CDR1 LGHDT, CDR2 YNNKEL (reference sequence). The CDR3 spells CASSQPHLPDTQYF. The CDR3, as DNA: TGTGCCAGCAGCCAACCGCACTTACCCGATACGCAGTATTTT.

The chain uses TRBV28 and TRBJ2-1; unclear D gene. The V end lost 10 bases, the J end lost 10 bases, and 20 bases lay between the germline ends. Germline lookup yields CDR1 MDHEN and CDR2 SYDVKM. CDR3 length equals 13 residues. For the CDR3, the DNA is TGTGCCACCCAGTGGGCCATGGCCAACGAGCAGTTCTTC. It specifies CATQWAMANEQFF.

The chain has TRBV12-3 or TRBV12-4 and TRBJ2-5; D may be TRBD2 (7 bases). CDR3 length: 15 residues. V was trimmed by 4 bases and J by 2 bases, leaving 14 bases between them. The CDR3 sequence: CASSWDTGGQETQYF. CDR3 DNA sequence: TGTGCCAGCAGTTGGGACACGGGGGGACAAGAGACCCAGTACTTC.

This clonotype was seen a few times. V is TRBV20-1 and J is TRBJ2-4, with a weak D call TRBD2 (6 bases). The CDR3 runs to 17 residues. Germline V gene lookup returns CDR1 DFQATT and CDR2 SNEGSKA (reference sequence). V lost 3 bases to trimming and J lost 0 bases, with 18 bases between them. CDR3 sequence reads: CSARGVGSIIAKNIQYF. CDR3 nucleotide sequence: TGCAGTGCTAGGGGGGTCGGGAGTATCATAGCCAAAAACATTCAGTACTTC.

This chain connects TRBV11-2 to TRBJ2-3, with unresolved D. The germline CDR1 and CDR2 sequences are SGHAT and FQNNGV. V was clipped by 5 bases and J by 2 bases, with 11 bases between them. This CDR3 spans 14 amino acids. The CDR3 DNA reads as TGTGCCAGCAGCGGAGAGACAATCACAGATACGCAGTATTTT. Protein sequence: CASSGETITDTQYF.

V and J are TRBV6-2 or TRBV6-3 and TRBJ1-2; maybe TRBD1 (5 bases). The CDR3 length is 12 residues. Germline V CDR1 and CDR2: MNHEY, SVGEGT. Trimming left V 2 bases short and J 8 bases short, with 9 bases between. The CDR3 DNA reads TGTGCCAGCAGTTACCCGGGGGACGGCTACACCTTC. It translates to CASSYPGDGYTF.

This chain links TRBV6-1 with TRBJ1-1; D is perhaps TRBD1 (6 bases). V was trimmed by 8 bases and J by 0 bases, leaving 10 bases between them. Germline lookup yields CDR1 MNHNS and CDR2 SASEGT. CDR3 length: 13 amino acids. CDR3 region: CASLDSLNTEAFF. The CDR3 region has the DNA TGTGCCAGCTTGGACAGCCTGAACACTGAAGCTTTCTTT.

This clonotype was detected only a few times. The CDR3 is CSVSEGVNEKLFF. Written as DNA, the CDR3 is TGCAGCGTTTCGGAGGGGGTTAATGAAAAACTGTTTTTT. This chain links TRBV29-1 with TRBJ1-4, with a tentative D call TRBD1 (6 bases). In germline, CDR1 is SQVTM, CDR2 ANQGSEA. V was clipped by 5 bases and J by 4 bases, with 11 bases between them. This CDR3 has 13 amino acids.

On this clonotype itself: This may arise from a read error, as a much more abundant clone is one base away. The chain combines TRBV4-3 with TRBJ1-2; maybe TRBD1 (6 bases). Germline loops: CDR1 LGHNA, CDR2 YSLEER. V dropped 4 bases and J dropped 4 bases, with 13 bases sitting between them. The length of the CDR3 is 14 residues. The CDR3 reads CASSRQTGSYGYTF. CDR3 nucleotides: TGCGCCAGCAGCCGACAGACAGGAAGCTATGGCTACACCTTC.

This clonotype was picked up many times. This chain links TRBV6-2 or TRBV6-3 with TRBJ2-1; TRBD1 is a possible D gene (5 bases). The length of the CDR3 is 14 residues. V lost 0 bases and J lost 4, with 7 bases in between. Germline CDR1 is MNHEY and CDR2 is SVGEGT. CDR3 bases: TGTGCCAGCAGTTACTCACAGGATTACAATGAGCAGTTCTTC. Amino acid sequence: CASSYSQDYNEQFF.

V is TRBV7-8 and J is TRBJ2-1; a possible D gene is TRBD1 (6 bases). Germline V lookup: CDR1 SGHVS, CDR2 FQNEAQ. There are 14 residues in the CDR3. V was pared by 11 bases and J by 9 bases, with 23 bases between. CDR3 bases: TGTGCCGGCAACGACAGGTACCTTTTGGCTGAGCAGTTCTTC. Residues: CAGNDRYLLAEQFF.

This chain links TRBV3-1 with TRBJ2-2; maybe TRBD1 (6 bases). This CDR3 has 17 amino acids. With 4 bases removed from V and 6 bases from J, the gap between germline ends came to 21 bases. CDR1 is LGHDT and CDR2 is YNNKEL in the germline V gene (reference sequence). Here the CDR3 DNA reads TGTGCCAGCAGCCCCCTAACCGGGACACCGACGGCCGGGGAGCTGTTTTTT. It is translated as CASSPLTGTPTAGELFF.

Only a few counts were recorded for this clonotype. The chain is built from TRBV6-6 and TRBJ2-3; D is uncertain. The CDR3 has 14 residues. Germline CDR1 reads MNHNY; CDR2 reads SVGAGI (reference sequence). Trimming cost V 2 bases and J 1 base, with 7 bases left between them. This CDR3 is CASSYHLGTDTQYF. Here the CDR3 DNA reads TGTGCCAGCAGTTACCACCTTGGCACAGATACGCAGTATTTT.

The CDR3 DNA reads TGTGCCAGCAGCCGCCTAAAGAATGAAAAACTGTTTTTT. This encodes CASSRLKNEKLFF. This chain links TRBV7-9 with TRBJ1-4; D is ambiguous. CDR1 and CDR2 from the germline V gene are SEHNR and FQNEAQ (reference sequence). The CDR3 loop spans 13 amino acids. V was shortened by 5 bases and J by 5 bases, with 9 bases between the two germline ends. Drawing the rest from reference TRBV7-9 and TRBJ1-4, the complete variable domain is DTGVSQNPRHKITKRGQNVTFRCDPISEHNRLYWYRQTLGQGPEFLTYFQNEAQLEKSRLLSDRFSAERPKGSFSTLEIQRTEQGDSAMYLCASSRLKNEKLFFGSGTQLSVL.

This clonotype occurred a few times. The V gene is TRBV29-1, the J gene TRBJ2-5, with 11 nucleotides matching TRBD2. Germline CDR1 is SQVTM and CDR2 is ANQGSEA. This CDR3 has 13 amino acids. V gave up 4 bases and J gave up 4 bases; unmatched junction bases: 2. The CDR3 coding sequence is TGCAGCGTTGTAGCGGGGGGGGTAGAGACCCAGTACTTC. It encodes CSVVAGGVETQYF.

The CDR3 is CAPVAGRYEQYF. Here the CDR3 DNA reads TGTGCCCCCGTGGCAGGTCGGTACGAGCAGTACTTC. This chain joins TRBV11-3 and TRBJ2-4; D gene uncertain. Gene TRBJ2-7 matches the end of the DNA better, so the J call may be wrong. This CDR3 is built from 12 residues. Germline CDR1 and CDR2: SGHNT and YENEEA.

The chain joins TRBV29-1 to TRBJ2-2; TRBD1 is a possible D gene (5 bases). The CDR3 loop spans 16 amino acids. The germline gives CDR1 SQVTM, CDR2 ANQGSEA. V was pared by 4 bases and J by 1 base, with 16 bases between. Here the CDR3 reads CSVGSGISLNTGELFF. The CDR3 DNA reads as TGCAGCGTTGGTTCAGGGATAAGCTTGAACACCGGGGAGCTGTTTTTT.

This rearrangement joins TRBV27 to TRBJ2-4, with D possibly being TRBD1 (6 bases). The CDR3 is 16 residues long. The V gene's germline CDR1 is MNHEY and CDR2 SMNVEV (reference sequence). V was pared by 1 base and J by 15 bases, with 25 bases between. CDR3 bases: TGTGCCAGCAGTTTATTTGGGGGCCTCCCCAACTACGAGCGGTACTTC. This sequence encodes CASSLFGGLPNYERYF.

This clonotype was counted many times. The V gene is TRBV24-1, the J gene TRBJ1-2, with 9 positions matching TRBD1. The V and J ends lost 4 bases and 4 bases, in that order; junction bases with no gene match: 3. CDR1 and CDR2 (germline): KGHDR, SFDVKD. The CDR3 length is 14 residues. CDR3 in amino acids: CATSDPGQGYGYTF. The CDR3 DNA follows: TGTGCCACCAGTGACCCGGGACAGGGCTATGGCTACACCTTC.

This chain connects TRBV20-1 to TRBJ2-5; TRBD2 matches 7 bases. The J segment lost 11 bases and the V segment lost 1 base, leaving 10 bases of the junction unmatched. CDR1 DFQATT and CDR2 SNEGSKA come from the germline V gene (reference sequence). This CDR3 region has 13 residues. The CDR3 bases are TGCAGTGCTAGAGTAGGCGGGGCGGGGGAGCAGTACTTC. Its translation: CSARVGGAGEQYF.

The gene calls are TRBV20-1 and TRBJ1-1, with no clear D. The germline gives CDR1 DFQATT, CDR2 SNEGSKA (reference sequence). The V end lost 4 bases, the J end lost 7 bases, and 13 bases lay between the germline ends. CDR3 length: 12 residues. The CDR3 protein is CSAKSGLSEAFF. DNA of the CDR3: TGCAGTGCTAAGAGTGGACTCAGTGAAGCTTTCTTT.

This clonotype was counted between two and nine times. V gene TRBV10-3 combines with J gene TRBJ2-1, with D perhaps TRBD1 or TRBD2 (5 bases each). V dropped 10 bases and J dropped 8 bases, with 15 bases sitting between them. The germline V gene encodes CDR1 ENHRY and CDR2 SYGVKD. The CDR3 is 12 residues long. Here the CDR3 DNA reads TGTGCCAGCGGACCCGGGACGGATGAGCAGTTCTTC. Translating gives CASGPGTDEQFF.